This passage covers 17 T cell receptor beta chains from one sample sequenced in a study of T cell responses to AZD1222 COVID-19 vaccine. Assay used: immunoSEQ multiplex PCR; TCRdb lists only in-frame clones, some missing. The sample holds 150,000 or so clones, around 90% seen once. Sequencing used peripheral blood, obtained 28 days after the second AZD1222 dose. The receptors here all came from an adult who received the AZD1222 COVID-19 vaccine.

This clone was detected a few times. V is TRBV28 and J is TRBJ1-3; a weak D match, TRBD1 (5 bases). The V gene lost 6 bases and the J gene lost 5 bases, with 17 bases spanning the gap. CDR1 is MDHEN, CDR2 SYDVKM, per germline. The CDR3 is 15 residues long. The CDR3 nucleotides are TGTGCCAGCAGAAGACGAGGGGCTCATCGAAACACCATATATTTT. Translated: CASRRRGAHRNTIYF.

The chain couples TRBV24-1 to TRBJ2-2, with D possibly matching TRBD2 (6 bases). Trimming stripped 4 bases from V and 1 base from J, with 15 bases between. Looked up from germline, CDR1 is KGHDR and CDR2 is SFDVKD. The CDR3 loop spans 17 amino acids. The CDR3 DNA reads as TGTGCCACCAGTGACCCCTGGGCGGGGATGAACACCGGGGAGCTGTTTTTT. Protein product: CATSDPWAGMNTGELFF.

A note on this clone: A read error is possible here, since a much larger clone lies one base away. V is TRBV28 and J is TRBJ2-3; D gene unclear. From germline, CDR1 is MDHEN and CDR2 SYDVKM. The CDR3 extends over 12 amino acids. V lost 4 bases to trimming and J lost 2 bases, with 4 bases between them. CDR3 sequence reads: CASSSLTDTQYF. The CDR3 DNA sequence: TGTGCCAGCAGTTCACTCACAGATACGCAGTATTTT.

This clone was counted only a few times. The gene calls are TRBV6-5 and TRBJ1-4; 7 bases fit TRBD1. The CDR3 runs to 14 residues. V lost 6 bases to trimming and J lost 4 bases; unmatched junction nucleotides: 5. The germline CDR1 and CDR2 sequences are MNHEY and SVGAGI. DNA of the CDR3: TGTGCCAGCAGACAGGGGCCTATTAATGAAAAACTGTTTTTT. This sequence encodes CASRQGPINEKLFF.

CDR3 sequence (DNA): TGTGCCAGCAGCCCCGGGGCGGGGAAATATACGCAGTATTTT. The encoded protein is CASSPGAGKYTQYF. The V call is TRBV3-1 (or the pseudogene TRBV3-2), the J call TRBJ2-3, with D perhaps matching TRBD2 (6 bases). Germline V gives CDR1 LGHDT, CDR2 YNNKEL (reference sequence). CDR3 length equals 14 residues. Trimming stripped 4 bases from V and 7 bases from J, with 15 bases between.

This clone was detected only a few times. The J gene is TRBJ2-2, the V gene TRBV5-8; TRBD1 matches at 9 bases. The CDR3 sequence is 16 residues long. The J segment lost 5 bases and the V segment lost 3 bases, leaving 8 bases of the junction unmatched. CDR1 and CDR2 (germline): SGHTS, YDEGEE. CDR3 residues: CASSSRGTGNTGELFF. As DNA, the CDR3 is TGTGCCAGCAGCTCACGAGGGACAGGGAATACCGGGGAGCTGTTTTTT.

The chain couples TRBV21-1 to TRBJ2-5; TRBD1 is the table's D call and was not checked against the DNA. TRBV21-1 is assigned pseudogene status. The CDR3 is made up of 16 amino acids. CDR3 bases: TGTGCCAGCAGTACCCGTAGTAGGGGTAGGGAAGAGACCCAGTACTTC. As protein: CASSTRSRGREETQYF.

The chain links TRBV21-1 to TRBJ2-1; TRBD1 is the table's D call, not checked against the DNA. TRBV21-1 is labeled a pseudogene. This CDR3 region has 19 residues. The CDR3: CASSGPTGSPVPFANEQFF. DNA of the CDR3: TGTGCCAGCAGCGGCCCGACAGGGTCCCCAGTCCCCTTCGCCAATGAGCAGTTCTTC.

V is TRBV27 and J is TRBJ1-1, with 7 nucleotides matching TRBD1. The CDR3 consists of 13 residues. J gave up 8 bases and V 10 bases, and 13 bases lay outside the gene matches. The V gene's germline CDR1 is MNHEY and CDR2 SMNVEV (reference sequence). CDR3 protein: CATAFRGQSEAFF. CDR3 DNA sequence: TGTGCCACCGCCTTCAGGGGACAGTCAGAAGCTTTCTTT.

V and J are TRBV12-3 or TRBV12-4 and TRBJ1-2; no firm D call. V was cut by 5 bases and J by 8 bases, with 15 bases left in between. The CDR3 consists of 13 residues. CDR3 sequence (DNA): TGTGCCAGCAGTGAGGGCGCCGGCCACGGCTACACCTTC. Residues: CASSEGAGHGYTF.

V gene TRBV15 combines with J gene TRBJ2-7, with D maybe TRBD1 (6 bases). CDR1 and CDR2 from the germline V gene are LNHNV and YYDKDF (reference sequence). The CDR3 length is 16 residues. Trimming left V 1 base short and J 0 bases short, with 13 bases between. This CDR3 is CATSRGDTPHSYEQYF. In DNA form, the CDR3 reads TGTGCCACCAGCAGAGGGGACACACCCCACTCCTACGAGCAGTACTTC.

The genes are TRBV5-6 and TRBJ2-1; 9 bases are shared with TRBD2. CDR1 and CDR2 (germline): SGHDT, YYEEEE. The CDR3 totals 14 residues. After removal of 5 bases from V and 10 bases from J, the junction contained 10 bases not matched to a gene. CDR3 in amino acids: CASREIAGAREQFF. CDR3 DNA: TGTGCCAGCAGAGAGATAGCGGGAGCTCGGGAGCAGTTCTTC.

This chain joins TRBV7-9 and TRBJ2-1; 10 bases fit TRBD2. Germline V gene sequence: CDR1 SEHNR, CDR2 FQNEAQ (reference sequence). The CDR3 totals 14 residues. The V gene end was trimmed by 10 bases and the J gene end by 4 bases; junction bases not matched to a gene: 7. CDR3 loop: CAIQAGGPYNEQFF. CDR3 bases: TGTGCCATACAAGCGGGAGGGCCGTACAATGAGCAGTTCTTC.

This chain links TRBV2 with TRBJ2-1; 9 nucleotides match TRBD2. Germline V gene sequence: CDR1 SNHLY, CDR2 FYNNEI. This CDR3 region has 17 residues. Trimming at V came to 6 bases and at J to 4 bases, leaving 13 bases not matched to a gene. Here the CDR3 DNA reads TGTGCCAGCAGGCCCTCCCAGGGTAGCGGGGGATACAATGAGCAGTTCTTC. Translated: CASRPSQGSGGYNEQFF.

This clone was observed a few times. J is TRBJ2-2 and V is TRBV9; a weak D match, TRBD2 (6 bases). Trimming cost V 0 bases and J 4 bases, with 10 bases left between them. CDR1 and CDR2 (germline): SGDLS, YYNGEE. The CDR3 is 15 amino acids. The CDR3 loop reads CASSVGRVSTGELFF. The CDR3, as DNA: TGTGCCAGCAGCGTAGGGAGGGTGAGCACCGGGGAGCTGTTTTTT.

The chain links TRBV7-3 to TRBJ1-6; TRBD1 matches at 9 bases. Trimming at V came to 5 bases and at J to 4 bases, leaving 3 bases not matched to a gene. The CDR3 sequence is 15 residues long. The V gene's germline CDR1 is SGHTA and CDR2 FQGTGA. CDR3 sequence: CASSQDRGYNSPLHF. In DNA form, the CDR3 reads TGTGCCAGCAGCCAGGACAGGGGATATAATTCACCCCTCCACTTT. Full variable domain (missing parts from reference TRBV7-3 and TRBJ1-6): GAGVSQTPSNKVTEKGKYVELRCDPISGHTALYWYRQSLGQGPEFLIYFQGTGAADDSGLPNDRFFAVRPEGSVSTLKIQRTERGDSAVYLCASSQDRGYNSPLHFGNGTRLTVT.

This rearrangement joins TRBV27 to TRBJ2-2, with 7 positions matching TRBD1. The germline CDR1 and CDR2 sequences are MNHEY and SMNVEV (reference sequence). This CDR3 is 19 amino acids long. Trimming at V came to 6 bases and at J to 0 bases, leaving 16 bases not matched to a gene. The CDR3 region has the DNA TGTGCCAGCAGCAAACAGGGGATGAACCACAAATCGAACACCGGGGAGCTGTTTTTT. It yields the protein CASSKQGMNHKSNTGELFF.